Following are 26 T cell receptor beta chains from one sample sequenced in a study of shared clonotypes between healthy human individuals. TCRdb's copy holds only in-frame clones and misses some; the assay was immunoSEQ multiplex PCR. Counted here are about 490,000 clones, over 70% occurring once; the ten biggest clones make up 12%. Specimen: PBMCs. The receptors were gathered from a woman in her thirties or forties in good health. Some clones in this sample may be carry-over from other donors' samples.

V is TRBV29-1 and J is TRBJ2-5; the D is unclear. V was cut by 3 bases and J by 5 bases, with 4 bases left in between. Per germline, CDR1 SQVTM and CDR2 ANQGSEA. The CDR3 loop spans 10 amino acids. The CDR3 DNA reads TGCAGCGTTGATGCCGAGACCCAGTACTTC. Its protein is CSVDAETQYF.

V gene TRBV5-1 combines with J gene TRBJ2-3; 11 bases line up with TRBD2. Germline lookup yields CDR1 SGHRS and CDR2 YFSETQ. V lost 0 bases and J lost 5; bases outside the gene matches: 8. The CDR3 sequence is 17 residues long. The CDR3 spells CASSLEGLAVPGDTQYF. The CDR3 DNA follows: TGCGCCAGCAGCTTGGAGGGACTAGCGGTACCGGGAGATACGCAGTATTTT. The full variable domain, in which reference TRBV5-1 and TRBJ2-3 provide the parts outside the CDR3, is KAGVTQTPRYLIKTRGQQVTLSCSPISGHRSVSWYQQTPGQGLQFLFEYFSETQRNKGNFPGRFSGRQFSNSRSEMNVSTLELGDSALYLCASSLEGLAVPGDTQYFGPGTRLTVL.

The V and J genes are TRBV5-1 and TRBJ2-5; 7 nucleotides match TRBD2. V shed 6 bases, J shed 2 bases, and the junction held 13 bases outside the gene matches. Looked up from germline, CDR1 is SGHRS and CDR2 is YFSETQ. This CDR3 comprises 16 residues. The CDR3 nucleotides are TGCGCCAGCACCCGTGGCGGTATGCGGGGGCAAGAGACCCAGTACTTC. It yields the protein CASTRGGMRGQETQYF.

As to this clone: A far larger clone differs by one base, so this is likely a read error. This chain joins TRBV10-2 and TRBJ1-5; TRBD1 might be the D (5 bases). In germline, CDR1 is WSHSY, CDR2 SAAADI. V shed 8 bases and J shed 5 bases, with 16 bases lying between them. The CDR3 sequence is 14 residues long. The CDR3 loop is CASGSVTVYQPQHF. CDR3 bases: TGCGCCAGCGGTTCCGTGACAGTCTATCAGCCCCAGCATTTT.

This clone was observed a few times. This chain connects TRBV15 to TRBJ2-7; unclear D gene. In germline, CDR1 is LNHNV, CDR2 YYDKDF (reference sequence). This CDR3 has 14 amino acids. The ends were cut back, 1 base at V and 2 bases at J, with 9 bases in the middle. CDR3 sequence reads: CATSRGNGAYEQYF. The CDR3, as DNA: TGTGCCACCAGCAGAGGAAACGGAGCCTACGAGCAGTACTTC.

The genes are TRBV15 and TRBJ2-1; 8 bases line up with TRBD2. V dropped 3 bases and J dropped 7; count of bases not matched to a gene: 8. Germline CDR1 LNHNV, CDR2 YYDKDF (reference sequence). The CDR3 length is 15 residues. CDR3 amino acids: CATSRDARLANEQFF. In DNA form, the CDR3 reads TGTGCCACCAGCAGGGACGCTCGACTAGCGAATGAGCAGTTCTTC.

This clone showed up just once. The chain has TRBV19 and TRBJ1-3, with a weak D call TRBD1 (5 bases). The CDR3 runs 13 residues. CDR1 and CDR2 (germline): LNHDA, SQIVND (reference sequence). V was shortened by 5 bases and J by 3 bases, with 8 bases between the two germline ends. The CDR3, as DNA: TGTGCCAGTAGTCGCAGGGTTGGAAACACCATATATTTT. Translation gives CASSRRVGNTIYF.

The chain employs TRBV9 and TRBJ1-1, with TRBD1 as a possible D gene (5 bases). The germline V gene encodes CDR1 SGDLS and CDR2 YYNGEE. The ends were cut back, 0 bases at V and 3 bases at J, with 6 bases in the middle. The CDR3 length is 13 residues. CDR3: CASSVEGDTEAFF. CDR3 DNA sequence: TGTGCCAGCAGCGTAGAAGGGGACACTGAAGCTTTCTTT.

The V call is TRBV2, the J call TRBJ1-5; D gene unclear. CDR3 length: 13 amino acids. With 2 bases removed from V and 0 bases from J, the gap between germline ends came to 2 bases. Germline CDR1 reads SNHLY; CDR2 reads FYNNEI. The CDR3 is CASSEYSNQPQHF. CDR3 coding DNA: TGTGCCAGCAGTGAATATAGCAATCAGCCCCAGCATTTT.

CDR3 loop: CASSLPGLAQFF. The CDR3 DNA reads as TGTGCCAGCAGTTTACCGGGACTAGCTCAGTTCTTC. J is TRBJ2-1 and V is TRBV27; 9 nucleotides line up with TRBD2. CDR1 and CDR2 (germline): MNHEY, SMNVEV (reference sequence). The ends lost 2 bases at V and 13 bases at J; junction bases unmatched: 3. CDR3 length equals 12 residues.

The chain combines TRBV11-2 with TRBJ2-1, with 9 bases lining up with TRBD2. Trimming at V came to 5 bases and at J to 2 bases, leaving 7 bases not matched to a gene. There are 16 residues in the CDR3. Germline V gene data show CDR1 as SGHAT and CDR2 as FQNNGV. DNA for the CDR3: TGTGCCAGCAGCCCATTTAGCGGGAGCGCCTACAATGAGCAGTTCTTC. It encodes CASSPFSGSAYNEQFF.

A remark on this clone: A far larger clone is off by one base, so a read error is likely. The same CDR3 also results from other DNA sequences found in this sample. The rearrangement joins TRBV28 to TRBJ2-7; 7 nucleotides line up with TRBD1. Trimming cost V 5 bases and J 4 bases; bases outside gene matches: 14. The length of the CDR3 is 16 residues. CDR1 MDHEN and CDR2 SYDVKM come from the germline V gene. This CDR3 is CASSAILDRVPYEQYF. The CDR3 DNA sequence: TGTGCCAGCAGTGCTATACTCGACAGGGTTCCATACGAGCAGTACTTC. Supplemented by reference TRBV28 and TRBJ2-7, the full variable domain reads DVKVTQSSRYLVKRTGEKVFLECVQDMDHENMFWYRQDPGLGLRLIYFSYDVKMKEKGDIPEGYSVSREKKERFSLILESASTNQTSMYLCASSAILDRVPYEQYFGPGTRLTVT.

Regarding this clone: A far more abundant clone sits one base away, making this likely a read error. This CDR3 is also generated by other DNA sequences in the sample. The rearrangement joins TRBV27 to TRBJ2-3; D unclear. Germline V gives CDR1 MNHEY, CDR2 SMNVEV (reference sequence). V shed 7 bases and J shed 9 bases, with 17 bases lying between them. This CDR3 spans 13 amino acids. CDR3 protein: CASTRSHGDTQYF. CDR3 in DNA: TGTGCCAGCACAAGGTCCCACGGTGACACGCAGTATTTT.

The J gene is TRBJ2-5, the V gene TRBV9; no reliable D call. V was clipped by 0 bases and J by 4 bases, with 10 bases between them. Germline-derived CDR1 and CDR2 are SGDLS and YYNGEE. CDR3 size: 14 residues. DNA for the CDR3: TGTGCCAGCAGCGTAGCCTCAGGACGAGAGACCCAGTACTTC. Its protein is CASSVASGRETQYF.

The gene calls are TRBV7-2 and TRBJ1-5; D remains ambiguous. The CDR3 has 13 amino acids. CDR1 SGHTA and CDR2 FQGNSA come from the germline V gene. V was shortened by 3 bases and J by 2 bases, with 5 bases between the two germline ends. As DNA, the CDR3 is TGTGCCAGCAGCTTTGACGGCAATCAGCCCCAGCATTTT. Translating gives CASSFDGNQPQHF.

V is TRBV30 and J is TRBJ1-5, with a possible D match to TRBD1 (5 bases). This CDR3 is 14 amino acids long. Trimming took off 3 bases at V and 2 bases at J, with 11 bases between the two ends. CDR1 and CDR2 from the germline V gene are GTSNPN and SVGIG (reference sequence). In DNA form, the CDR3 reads TGTGCCTGGAGGGGTCTGGGGGGCAATCAGCCCCAGCATTTT. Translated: CAWRGLGGNQPQHF.

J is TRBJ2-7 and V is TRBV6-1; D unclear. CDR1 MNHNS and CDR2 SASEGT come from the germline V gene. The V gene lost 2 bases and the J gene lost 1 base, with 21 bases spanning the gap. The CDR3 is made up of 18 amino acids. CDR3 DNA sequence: TGTGCCAGCAGTGAATATATGGGTCTAGGTGCAGAGTCCTACGAGCAGTACTTC. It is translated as CASSEYMGLGAESYEQYF.

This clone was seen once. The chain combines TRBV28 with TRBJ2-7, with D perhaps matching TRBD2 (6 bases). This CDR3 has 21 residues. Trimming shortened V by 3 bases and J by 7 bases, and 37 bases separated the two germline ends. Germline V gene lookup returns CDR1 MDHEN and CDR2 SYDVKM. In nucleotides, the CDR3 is TGTGCCAGCAGTTTGGTGTCGGGGGTTACGGTAATACCTCCCCGACCCGAGGAGCAGTACTTC. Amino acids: CASSLVSGVTVIPPRPEEQYF.

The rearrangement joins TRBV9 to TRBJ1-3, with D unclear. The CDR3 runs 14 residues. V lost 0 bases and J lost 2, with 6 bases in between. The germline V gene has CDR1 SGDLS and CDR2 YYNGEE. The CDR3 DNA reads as TGTGCCAGCAGCGTAGCTCGGACTGGAAACACCATATATTTT. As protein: CASSVARTGNTIYF.

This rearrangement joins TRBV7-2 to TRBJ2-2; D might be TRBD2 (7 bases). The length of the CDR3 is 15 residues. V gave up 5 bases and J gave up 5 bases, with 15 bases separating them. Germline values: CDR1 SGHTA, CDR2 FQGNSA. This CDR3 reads CASSRGREWTGELFF. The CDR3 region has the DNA TGTGCCAGCAGCCGGGGGCGGGAGTGGACCGGGGAGCTGTTTTTT.

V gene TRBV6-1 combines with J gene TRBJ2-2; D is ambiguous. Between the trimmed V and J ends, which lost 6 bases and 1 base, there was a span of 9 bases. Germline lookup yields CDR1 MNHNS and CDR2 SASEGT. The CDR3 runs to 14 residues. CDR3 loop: CASRSWGNTGELFF. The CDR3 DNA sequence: TGTGCCAGCAGATCGTGGGGGAACACCGGGGAGCTGTTTTTT.

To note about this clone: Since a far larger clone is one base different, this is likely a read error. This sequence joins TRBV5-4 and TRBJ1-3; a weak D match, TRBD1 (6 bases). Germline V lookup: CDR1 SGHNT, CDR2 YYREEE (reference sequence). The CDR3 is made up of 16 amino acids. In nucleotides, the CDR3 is TGTGCCAGCAGCTGGGGGACAAGGGCCTCTGTAAACACCATATATTTT. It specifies CASSWGTRASVNTIYF.

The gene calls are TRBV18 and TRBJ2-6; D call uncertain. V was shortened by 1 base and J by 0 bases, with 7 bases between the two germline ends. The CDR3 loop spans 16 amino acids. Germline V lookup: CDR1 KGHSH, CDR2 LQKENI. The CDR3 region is CASSPRRDSGANVLTF. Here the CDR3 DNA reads TGTGCCAGCTCACCACGTAGAGACTCTGGGGCCAACGTCCTGACTTTC.

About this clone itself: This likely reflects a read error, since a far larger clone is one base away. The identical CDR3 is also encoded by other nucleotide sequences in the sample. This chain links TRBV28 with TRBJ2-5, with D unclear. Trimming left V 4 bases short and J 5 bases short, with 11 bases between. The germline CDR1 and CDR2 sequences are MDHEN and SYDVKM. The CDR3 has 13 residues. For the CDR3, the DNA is TGTGCCAGCAGTTCTCCTCCAGTTGAGACCCAGTACTTC. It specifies CASSSPPVETQYF.

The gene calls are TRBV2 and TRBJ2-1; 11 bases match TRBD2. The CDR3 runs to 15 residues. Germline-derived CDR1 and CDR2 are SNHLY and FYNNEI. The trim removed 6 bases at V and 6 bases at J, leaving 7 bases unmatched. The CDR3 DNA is TGTGCCAGCAGCCTTAGACTAGCGGGAATCAATGAGCAGTTCTTC. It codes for CASSLRLAGINEQFF.

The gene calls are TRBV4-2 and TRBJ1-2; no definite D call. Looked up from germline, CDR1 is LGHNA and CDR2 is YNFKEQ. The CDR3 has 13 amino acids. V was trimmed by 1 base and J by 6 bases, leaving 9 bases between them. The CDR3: CASSQGSKNGYTF. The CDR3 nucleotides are TGTGCCAGCAGCCAAGGCTCTAAGAATGGCTACACCTTC.